The source of this T cell receptor beta chain is a study of control samples from healthy donors and cancer patients. TCRdb's copy holds only in-frame clones and misses some; the assay was immunoSEQ multiplex PCR. The data show 150,000 to 200,000 clones, roughly nine tenths seen once. Trimming removed 4 bases from V and 1 base from J, with 10 bases in between. The germline V gene encodes CDR1 ENHRY and CDR2 SYGVKD. The CDR3 sequence is 14 residues long. This TCR was sampled from a woman in her twenties or thirties in good health. The rearrangement links TRBV10-3 to TRBJ1-1, with D maybe TRBD1 (5 bases). Sequencing was carried out using blood. The CDR3 nucleotides read TGTGCCATCAGTGTTGGGGGGGGGAACACTGAAGCTTTCTTT. This codes for CAISVGGGNTEAFF.